This entry concerns a single T cell receptor (beta chain). These data are taken from a study of blood T cell repertoires in COVID-19. About the study: The origin of the acute and convalescent COVID-19 samples was the United States, Italy and Spain. Nucleic acid was either cDNA or gDNA, and it came from T cells, B-cell-depleted T cells, or PBMCs.

V shed 0 bases and J shed 3 bases, with 4 bases lying between them. Germline CDR1 is SGHAT and CDR2 is FQNNGV. The CDR3 totals 13 residues. How the authors handled the data: Reference gene primer amplification yielded estimated nucleated cell counts. Here immunoSEQ multiplex PCR was the method, and the copy in TCRdb shows in-frame clones only, minus some. That table furnishes V, J and clone size, whereas the DNA furnished D and trimming. This table holds roughly 300,000 clones, 75% to 85% found once. The sequence came from a human donor in a cohort sampled during active COVID-19. The sample comprised peripheral blood. V is TRBV11-2 and J is TRBJ2-3; no reliable D call. The CDR3 here is CASSLDRTDTQYF. DNA of the CDR3: TGTGCCAGCAGCTTAGATAGAACAGATACGCAGTATTTT.